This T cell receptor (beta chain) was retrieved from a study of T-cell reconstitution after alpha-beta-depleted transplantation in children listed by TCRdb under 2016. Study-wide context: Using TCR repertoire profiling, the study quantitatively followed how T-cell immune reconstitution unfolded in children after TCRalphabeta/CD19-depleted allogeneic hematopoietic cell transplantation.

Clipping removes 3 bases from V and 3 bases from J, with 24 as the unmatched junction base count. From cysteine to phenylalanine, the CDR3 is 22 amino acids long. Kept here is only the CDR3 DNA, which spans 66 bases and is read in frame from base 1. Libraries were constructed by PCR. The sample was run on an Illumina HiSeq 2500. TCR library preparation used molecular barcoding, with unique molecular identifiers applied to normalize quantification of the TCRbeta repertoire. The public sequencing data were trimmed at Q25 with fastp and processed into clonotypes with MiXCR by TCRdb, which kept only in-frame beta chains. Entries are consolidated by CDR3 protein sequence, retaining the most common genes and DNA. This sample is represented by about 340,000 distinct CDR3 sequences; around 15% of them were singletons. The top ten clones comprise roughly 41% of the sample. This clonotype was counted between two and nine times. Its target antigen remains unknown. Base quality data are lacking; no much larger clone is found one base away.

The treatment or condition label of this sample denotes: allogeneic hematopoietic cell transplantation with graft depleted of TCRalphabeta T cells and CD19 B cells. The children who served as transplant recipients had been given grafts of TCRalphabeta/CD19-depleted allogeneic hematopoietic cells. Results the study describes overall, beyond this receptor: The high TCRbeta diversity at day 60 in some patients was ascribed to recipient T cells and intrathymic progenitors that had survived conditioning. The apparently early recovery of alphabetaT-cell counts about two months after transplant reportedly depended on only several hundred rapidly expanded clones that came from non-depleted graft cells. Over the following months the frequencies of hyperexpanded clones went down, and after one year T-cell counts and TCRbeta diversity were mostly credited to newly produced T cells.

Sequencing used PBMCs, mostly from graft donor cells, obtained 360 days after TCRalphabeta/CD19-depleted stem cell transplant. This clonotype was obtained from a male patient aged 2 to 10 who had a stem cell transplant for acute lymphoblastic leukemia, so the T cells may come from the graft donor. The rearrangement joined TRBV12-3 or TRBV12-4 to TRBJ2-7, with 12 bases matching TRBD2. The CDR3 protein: CASSFVPERLAGDSVIFYEQYF. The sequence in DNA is TGTGCCAGCAGTTTTGTCCCGGAACGACTAGCGGGGGATTCGGTAATTTTCTACGAGCAGTACTTC.